This is a list of T cell receptor beta chains from one sample in a study of blood T cell repertoires in COVID-19. Sequencing used immunoSEQ multiplex PCR; TCRdb keeps in-frame clones, though not all of them. The data hold about 42,000 clones, with 90% observed a single time. Sequences were obtained from peripheral blood. All receptors derive from a man between 65 and 85 years old with active COVID-19. Both conserved end residues are part of each CDR3. A D gene is named only where the DNA matches it firmly. Some rows mark clone size as missing; the rest say once, few, many or name a class of expanded clone.

>TRBV6-5|TRBJ1-4|NA|NA
TGTGCCAGCAGTTACCGTGGCGGCGCAACTAATGAAAAACTGTTTTTT
CASSYRGGATNEKLFF
>TRBV4-1|TRBJ1-6|few|NA
TGCGCCAGCAGCCAAGGACAGGCGAGCTCCTATAATTCACCCCTCCACTTT
CASSQGQASSYNSPLHF
>TRBV5-4|TRBJ2-1|NA|NA
TGTGCCAGCAGCTTATGGGCCGGAAGAAATGAGCAGTTCTTC
CASSLWAGRNEQFF
>TRBV27|TRBJ2-7|few|NA
TGTGCCAGCAGTTTCACAGGGCTCGAGCAGTACTTC
CASSFTGLEQYF
>TRBV4-3|TRBJ1-2|NA|TRBD1
TGCGCCAGCAGCCAAGATACCAGGGGGCTCTATGGCTACACCTTC
CASSQDTRGLYGYTF
>TRBV28|TRBJ2-1|NA|TRBD2
TGTGCCAGCAGTTTCCTAGCGGGAGGTTTCAGGAATGAGCAGTTCTTC
CASSFLAGGFRNEQFF
>TRBV18|TRBJ1-1|NA|NA
TGTGCCAGCTCCCCGCCGACAGCAATGAACACTGAAGCTTTCTTT
CASSPPTAMNTEAFF
>TRBV19|TRBJ2-1|NA|TRBD2
TGTGCCAGTAGTTTCACGGGGGGGCCATTGGGTGAGCAGTTCTTC
CASSFTGGPLGEQFF
>TRBV6-2/TRBV6-3|TRBJ2-7|NA|NA
TGTGCCAGCAGTTACGAGTATTTGGAGCAGTACTTC
CASSYEYLEQYF
>TRBV6-4|TRBJ2-1|NA|TRBD2
TGTGCCAGCAGTGACGTAGCGGGGGGGTTCAATGAGCAGTTCTTC
CASSDVAGGFNEQFF
>TRBV5-5|TRBJ2-7|NA|TRBD2
TGTGCCAGCAGCCCTGGACTAGCGGGAGCCTACTTCTACGAGCAGTACTTC
CASSPGLAGAYFYEQYF
>TRBV7-3|TRBJ1-3|few|NA
TGTGCCAGCAGCCCAAACCTCCAGGGATCTGGAAACACCATATATTTT
CASSPNLQGSGNTIYF
>TRBV28|TRBJ1-5|once|NA
TGTACCTCTGGGGGGGGAGATCAGCCCCAGCATTTT
CTSGGGDQPQHF
>TRBV28|TRBJ2-7|NA|NA
TGTGCCACCAGAAAGGCAGGGTTGGTGCAGTACTTC
CATRKAGLVQYF
>TRBV6-5|TRBJ1-2|NA|NA
TGTGCCAGCAGTTCGGGAGGGAATGGCTACACCTTC
CASSSGGNGYTF
>TRBV9|TRBJ2-5|NA|NA
TGTGCCAGCAGCGTAGCTCCTATCCAAGAGACCCAGTACTTC
CASSVAPIQETQYF
>TRBV7-8|TRBJ2-2|NA|TRBD2
TGTGCCAGCAGCCGCCCGTTTACGGCGGGAGTAACCGGGGAGCTGTTTTTT
CASSRPFTAGVTGELFF
>TRBV5-8|TRBJ2-5|NA|TRBD2
TGTGCCAGCAGCCAAGGGACTAGCGGGAGTCCCGCCCAAGAGACCCAGTACTTC
CASSQGTSGSPAQETQYF
>TRBV4-1|TRBJ2-5|NA|NA
TGCGCCAGCAGCCAAGAAGAGGGAACAGTCCAAGAGACCCAGTACTTC
CASSQEEGTVQETQYF
>TRBV9|TRBJ1-3|NA|TRBD1
TGTGCCAGCAGCGCGGATGGGGGACAGAGAAACACCATATATTTT
CASSADGGQRNTIYF
>TRBV5-1|TRBJ2-7|NA|TRBD1
TGCGCCAGCAGCCCCCCGGGACAGGTCGGCGAGCAGTACTTC
CASSPPGQVGEQYF
>TRBV14|TRBJ2-7|NA|TRBD1
TGTGCCAGCAGCCAAGCTCTCCCTGGACAGGGGGCGTTTGAGCAGTACTTC
CASSQALPGQGAFEQYF
>TRBV5-6|TRBJ2-4|NA|NA
TGTGCCAGCAGCTTTTTGCCAGGGCTGAATAGAAACATTCAGTACTTC
CASSFLPGLNRNIQYF
>TRBV7-9|TRBJ2-2|NA|NA
TGTGCCAGCAGCCCCCAGAACACCGGGGAGCTGTTTTTT
CASSPQNTGELFF
>TRBV25-1|TRBJ2-5|NA|TRBD1
TGTGCCAGCAGTAAGGGGACAGGGTCCTTGGAGACCCAGTACTTC
CASSKGTGSLETQYF
>TRBV2|TRBJ1-2|NA|NA
TGTGCCAGCAGTGAAGTATCGGGGGACTATGGCTACACCTTC
CASSEVSGDYGYTF
>TRBV5-1|TRBJ2-1|NA|TRBD2
TGCGCCAGCAGCTTGGCACTAGCGGACTACAATGAGCAGTTCTTC
CASSLALADYNEQFF
>TRBV27|TRBJ2-5|NA|NA
TGTGCCAGCAGTGGATTCCCGGGACAAAAGGAGACCCAGTACTTC
CASSGFPGQKETQYF
>TRBV27|TRBJ1-1|NA|TRBD1
TGTGCCAGCAGTTTAATGGGACAGGGGGCGTTCGCTGAAGCTTTCTTT
CASSLMGQGAFAEAFF
>TRBV5-1|TRBJ2-2|NA|TRBD1
TGCGCCAGCAGCTCAGGACAGGTCGGTGGGGAGCTGTTTTTT
CASSSGQVGGELFF
>TRBV7-3|TRBJ2-3|NA|TRBD2
TGTGCCAGCAGCCCTCTAGCGGGGTTCACAGATACGCAGTATTTT
CASSPLAGFTDTQYF
>TRBV6-5|TRBJ1-2|NA|NA
TGTGCCAGCAGTTACTCCCTCCAGGGCAACTATGGCTACACCTTC
CASSYSLQGNYGYTF
>TRBV11-2|TRBJ2-2|NA|NA
TGTGCCAGCAGCTTTTCTAGAAAATGGCTCACCGGGGAGCTGTTTTTT
CASSFSRKWLTGELFF
>TRBV12-3/TRBV12-4|TRBJ2-7|NA|TRBD1
TGTGCCAGCAGACACAGGGGAAGCGAGCAGTACTTC
CASRHRGSEQYF
>TRBV7-9|TRBJ1-1|NA|NA
TGTGCCAGCAGTTTGGAGGGGGGGATCACTGAAGCTTTCTTT
CASSLEGGITEAFF
>TRBV9|TRBJ2-7|NA|TRBD2
TGTGCCAGCAGCCCTCATCAGGCGGGAGTCCCCTACGAGCAGTACTTC
CASSPHQAGVPYEQYF
>TRBV19|TRBJ2-7|NA|NA
TGTGCCAGTAGTCCCCCAGGGGTCTCTCTCTACGAGCAGTACTTC
CASSPPGVSLYEQYF
>TRBV18|TRBJ2-7|NA|TRBD1
TGTGCCAGCTCACCTACCGTGACAGGGGCCGAGCAGTACTTC
CASSPTVTGAEQYF
>TRBV19|TRBJ1-6|few|NA
TGTGCCAGTACCAGGGGTATTGATAATTCACCCCTCCACTTT
CASTRGIDNSPLHF
>TRBV27|TRBJ2-4|NA|TRBD1
TGTGCCAGCAGTTCGCTCGGGGACAGGTTCAAAAACATTCAGTACTTC
CASSSLGDRFKNIQYF
>TRBV6-1|TRBJ1-6|NA|NA
TGTGCCAGCAGTGACCTTAGCTCCTATAATTCACCCCTCCACTTT
CASSDLSSYNSPLHF
>TRBV7-2|TRBJ2-2|NA|TRBD2
TGTGCCAGCAGCTGGTCGCTAGCGGGAGGCGGGAACACCGGGGAGCTGTTTTTT
CASSWSLAGGGNTGELFF
>TRBV6-5|TRBJ2-7|NA|NA
TGTGCCAGCAGTTACAACTGGGGCACCTCCTACGAGCAGTACTTC
CASSYNWGTSYEQYF
>TRBV6-5|TRBJ1-2|few|NA
TGTGCCAGCAGTTACTCTCAAAGGAGCAACTATGGCTACACCTTC
CASSYSQRSNYGYTF
>TRBV10-3|TRBJ2-7|NA|NA
TGTGCCATCAGTGGGGGCAGTTTTTGGCCCGAGCAGTACTTC
CAISGGSFWPEQYF
>TRBV20-1|TRBJ2-4|once|NA
TGCAGTGCTAGTCCGGCGGTCAACATTCAGTACTTC
CSASPAVNIQYF
>TRBV12-3/TRBV12-4|TRBJ2-1|NA|NA
TGTGCCAGCAGTTTAAAGGCAGGGTGGGAGCAGTTCTTC
CASSLKAGWEQFF
>TRBV5-1|TRBJ2-3|NA|TRBD2
TGCGCCAGCAGCAGCCAACCGGGACTAGCGGGAGGCACAGATACGCAGTATTTT
CASSSQPGLAGGTDTQYF
>TRBV28|TRBJ2-7|NA|TRBD2
TGTGCCAGCACCGTGGCGGGGGGAGTAAACGAGCAGTACTTC
CASTVAGGVNEQYF
>TRBV5-4|TRBJ2-5|NA|NA
TGTGCCAGCAGCTTGGCGGTGAGCCAAGAGACCCAGTACTTC
CASSLAVSQETQYF
>TRBV7-9|TRBJ2-7|once|NA
TGTGCCAGCAGCTTAGCGCAGGCTGTGTCCGAGCAGTACTTC
CASSLAQAVSEQYF
>TRBV6-2/TRBV6-3|TRBJ2-3|NA|TRBD1
TGTGCCAGCAGTTACTCTCCGAGGACAGGGGTAGAGGATACGCAGTATTTT
CASSYSPRTGVEDTQYF
>TRBV7-9|TRBJ2-7|few|NA
TGTGCCAGCAGCCTCGGACACCCGGGAGTGTACGAGCAGTACTTC
CASSLGHPGVYEQYF
>TRBV5-8|TRBJ1-4|NA|NA
TGTGCCAGCAGCTTGAGGGGGTTTCCTAATGAAAAACTGTTTTTT
CASSLRGFPNEKLFF
>TRBV12-3/TRBV12-4|TRBJ1-2|NA|TRBD1
TGTGCCAGCAGTTCAAAGGGACAGTATGGCTACACCTTC
CASSSKGQYGYTF
>TRBV28|TRBJ2-7|NA|NA
TGTGCCAGCAGTTTATACAGACGCTACGAGCAGTACTTC
CASSLYRRYEQYF
>TRBV5-1|TRBJ2-7|NA|TRBD1
TGCGCCAGCAGCTTGAGGTATGGGGACAGTTCCTACGAGCAGTACTTC
CASSLRYGDSSYEQYF
>TRBV4-2|TRBJ2-7|NA|TRBD2
TGTGCCAGCAGCCCCTTCGTGAGCGGGATTGGCCACGAGCAGTACTTC
CASSPFVSGIGHEQYF
>TRBV9|TRBJ1-4|NA|NA
TGTGCCAGCAGCGTAGTGTCAGGTGGAAAACTGTTTTTT
CASSVVSGGKLFF